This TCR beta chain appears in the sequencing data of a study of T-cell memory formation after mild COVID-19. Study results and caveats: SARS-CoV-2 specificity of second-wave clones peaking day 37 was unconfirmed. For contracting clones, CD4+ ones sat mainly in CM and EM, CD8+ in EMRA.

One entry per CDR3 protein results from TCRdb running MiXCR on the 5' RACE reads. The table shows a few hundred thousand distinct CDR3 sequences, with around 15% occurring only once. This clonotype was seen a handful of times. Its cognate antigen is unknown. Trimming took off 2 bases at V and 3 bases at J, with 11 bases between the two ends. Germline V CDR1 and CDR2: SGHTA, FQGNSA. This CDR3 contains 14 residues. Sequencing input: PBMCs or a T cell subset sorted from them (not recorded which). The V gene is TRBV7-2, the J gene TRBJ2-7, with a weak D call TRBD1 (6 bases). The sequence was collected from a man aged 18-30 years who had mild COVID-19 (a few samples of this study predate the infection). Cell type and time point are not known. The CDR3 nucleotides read TGTGCCAGCAGCTTACAGGGGCAAGACTACGAGCAGTACTTC. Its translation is CASSLQGQDYEQYF.